These 7 T cell receptor beta chains came from one sample sequenced in a study of human T cells and chemical hapten exposure. Stated time point: patch test 3, about 24 weeks after DPC sensitization. Noted treatment: therapeutic diphenylcyclopropenone sensitization with weekly scalp DPC. MiXCR was run by TCRdb on the RACE reads, yielding one entry per CDR3 protein. Of 100,000 to 150,000 distinct CDR3 sequences in the sample, about 11% were seen once. This material consisted of whole blood, taken in connection with sensitization to the hapten diphenylcyclopropenone (DPC). These receptors were collected from a woman aged 45-59 years with alopecia areata. Some clones in this sample may be carry-over from other donors' samples.

Turning to this clonotype: Given a much more abundant clone one base away, this may be a read error. This chain links TRBV7-7 with TRBJ2-3, with 11 bases matching TRBD2. Germline-derived CDR1 and CDR2 are SSHAT and FNYEAQ (reference sequence). Unmatched junction bases numbered 5, after V lost 5 bases and J lost 1 base. The CDR3 is 16 amino acids. The CDR3 loop is CASSLGLAERTDTQYF. CDR3 coding DNA: TGTGCCAGCAGCCTGGGACTAGCGGAGCGCACAGATACGCAGTATTTT.

This clonotype was counted a few times. The V and J genes are TRBV12-3 or TRBV12-4 and TRBJ2-3; no reliable D call. V dropped 3 bases and J dropped 4 bases, with 8 bases sitting between them. CDR3 length: 13 residues. For the CDR3, the DNA is TGTGCCAGCAGTTTGGGTACCGCAGATACGCAGTATTTT. This encodes CASSLGTADTQYF.

This sequence joins TRBV20-1 and TRBJ2-6; D possibly corresponds to TRBD1 (5 bases). CDR3 length equals 13 residues. From germline, CDR1 is DFQATT and CDR2 SNEGSKA (reference sequence). DNA of the CDR3: TGCGCTACCCAGGGCTCTGGGGCCAACGTCCTGACTTTC. It translates to CATQGSGANVLTF.

The table lists this clonotype with a few counts. The chain is built from TRBV29-1 and TRBJ1-4; no clear D. Trimming cost V 7 bases and J 0 bases, with 9 bases left between them. Germline V lookup: CDR1 SQVTM, CDR2 ANQGSEA. This CDR3 is 13 amino acids long. In nucleotides, the CDR3 is TGCAGCGCTGACTCACCAACTAATGAAAAACTGTTTTTT. This codes for CSADSPTNEKLFF.

The V and J genes are TRBV12-3 or TRBV12-4 and TRBJ1-3, with unresolved D. Trimming stripped 8 bases from V and 2 bases from J, with 13 bases between. The CDR3 has 14 amino acids. CDR3 protein: CASRLGSTGNTIYF. The CDR3 DNA reads as TGTGCCAGCCGGCTAGGGAGTACTGGAAACACCATATATTTT.

This clonotype was counted ten times or more. The chain carries TRBV5-1 and TRBJ2-1, with 7 bases lining up with TRBD2. The ends lost 3 bases at V and 8 bases at J; junction bases unmatched: 11. Germline V CDR1 and CDR2: SGHRS, YFSETQ. The length of the CDR3 is 15 residues. CDR3 region: CASSSSGGLGDEQFF. The CDR3 nucleotides are TGCGCCAGCAGCTCGTCCGGGGGGTTGGGAGATGAGCAGTTCTTC.

Only a few counts were recorded for this clonotype. The chain employs TRBV29-1 and TRBJ2-7; D may be TRBD2 (6 bases). The ends were cut back, 5 bases at V and 1 base at J, with 12 bases in the middle. CDR3 length: 13 residues. Per the germline V gene, CDR1 is SQVTM and CDR2 is ANQGSEA. The CDR3 coding sequence is TGCAGCGTTAGGGACGGGGGTTCCTACGAGCAGTACTTC. This encodes CSVRDGGSYEQYF.